Here is one T cell receptor (beta chain) with its context. Its antigen remains unidentified. Some clones are missing from TCRdb's copy, which holds only in-frame ones; the method was immunoSEQ multiplex PCR. The data contain approximately 600,000 clones, roughly 96% of them seen just once; the ten biggest clones take up approximately 0.12%. This entry comes from a study of shared clonotypes between healthy human individuals. Study results and limitations: In a few donors, approximately 5% of naive CD4 clonotypes appeared in common.

In the naive CD8 group, cells lacked CD45RO and were positively selected for CCR7, so terminally differentiated effector memory CD45RA+ cells were left out. The CDR3 contains 15 residues. Germline CDR1 and CDR2: SGHNT and YYREEE (reference sequence). Trimming shortened V by 4 bases and J by 3 bases, and 17 bases separated the two germline ends. The sequencing input was naive CD8+ T cells sorted from blood. The receptor was isolated from a young woman in good health. The chain uses TRBV5-4 and TRBJ2-7; D is undetermined. In DNA form, the CDR3 reads TGTGCCAGCAGCAGTGTGGAAGGCTCAGACTACGAGCAGTACTTC. Protein product: CASSSVEGSDYEQYF.